The 18 T cell receptor beta chains below were found in one sample sequenced in a study of blood T cell repertoires in COVID-19. Profiling relied on immunoSEQ multiplex PCR, and the TCRdb table lists in-frame clones only, not all of them. The sample holds 250,000 or so clones, 86% seen once. Sequenced: PBMCs or T cells enriched from blood (not recorded which). The source is a woman in her fifties or sixties who had recovered from COVID-19.

This chain joins TRBV5-1 and TRBJ1-4; 7 bases line up with TRBD1. V gave up 0 bases and J gave up 4 bases; unmatched junction bases: 0. The CDR3 runs to 14 residues. Germline V gene data show CDR1 as SGHRS and CDR2 as YFSETQ. The CDR3 reads CASSLAGGNEKLFF. The CDR3 bases are TGCGCCAGCAGCTTGGCAGGGGGTAATGAAAAACTGTTTTTT.

The V call is TRBV29-1, the J call TRBJ1-2, with D unclear. The germline gives CDR1 SQVTM, CDR2 ANQGSEA. Trimming shortened V by 3 bases and J by 3 bases, and 11 bases separated the two germline ends. The CDR3 extends over 13 amino acids. Here the CDR3 DNA reads TGCAGCGTTGATTCCGGGGTTGACTATGGCTACACCTTC. Amino acid sequence: CSVDSGVDYGYTF.

The chain carries TRBV5-1 and TRBJ1-3; 10 nucleotides match TRBD1. Germline V gene lookup returns CDR1 SGHRS and CDR2 YFSETQ. The CDR3 length is 14 residues. With 6 bases clipped from V and 4 bases from J, the junction kept 4 bases outside the gene matches. This CDR3 is CASTTGGIGNTIYF. The CDR3 region has the DNA TGCGCCAGCACGACAGGGGGCATCGGAAACACCATATATTTT.

CDR3 sequence reads: CASSFGRGGNTEAFF. CDR3 bases: TGTGCCAGCAGCTTCGGCAGGGGCGGAAACACTGAAGCTTTCTTT. The rearrangement joins TRBV5-5 to TRBJ1-1, with D possibly matching TRBD1 (6 bases). The CDR3 loop spans 15 amino acids. Per germline, CDR1 SGHKS and CDR2 YYEKEE (reference sequence). Between the trimmed V and J ends, which lost 2 bases and 2 bases, there was a span of 13 bases.

V usage is TRBV28 and J usage is TRBJ1-2, with 7 positions matching TRBD1. Germline CDR1 and CDR2: MDHEN and SYDVKM. The CDR3 consists of 13 residues. V was clipped by 1 base and J by 4 bases; unmatched bases: 0. CDR3 residues: CASSLYRGYGYTF. The DNA of the CDR3 is TGTGCCAGCAGTTTATACAGGGGCTATGGCTACACCTTC.

This chain uses TRBV3-1 (or the pseudogene TRBV3-2) with TRBJ2-5; 8 nucleotides match TRBD1. The J segment lost 4 bases and the V segment lost 2 bases, leaving 3 bases of the junction unmatched. The CDR3 runs 14 residues. In germline, CDR1 is LGHDT, CDR2 YNNKEL (reference sequence). Here the CDR3 DNA reads TGTGCCAGCAGCCAACAGGGGGCAGGAGAGACCCAGTACTTC. It encodes CASSQQGAGETQYF.

The V and J genes are TRBV7-9 and TRBJ2-1; a weak D match, TRBD2 (7 bases). CDR3 length: 14 residues. Germline CDR1 reads SEHNR; CDR2 reads FQNEAQ (reference sequence). Trimming left V 6 bases short and J 4 bases short, with 13 bases between. The CDR3 spells CASRLEGGYNEQFF. DNA for the CDR3: TGTGCCAGCAGGCTCGAGGGGGGGTACAATGAGCAGTTCTTC. Looking up the rest from reference TRBV7-9 and TRBJ2-1 gives the full variable domain: DTGVSQNPRHKITKRGQNVTFRCDPISEHNRLYWYRQTLGQGPEFLTYFQNEAQLEKSRLLSDRFSAERPKGSFSTLEIQRTEQGDSAMYLCASRLEGGYNEQFFGPGTRLTVL.

This clone was found once. The CDR3 DNA is TGTGCCAGTAGTATAGAGGGCTACAAGAATCAGCCCCAGCATTTT. The encoded protein is CASSIEGYKNQPQHF. The chain recombines TRBV19 with TRBJ1-5, with unresolved D. Germline CDR1 is LNHDA and CDR2 is SQIVND (reference sequence). Trimming removed 0 bases at V and 4 bases at J, with 10 bases between. There are 15 residues in the CDR3.

The chain joins TRBV7-2 to TRBJ1-4, with 7 bases matching TRBD1. The CDR3 extends over 15 amino acids. CDR1 and CDR2 (germline): SGHTA, FQGNSA. V shed 4 bases, J shed 5 bases, and the junction held 7 bases outside the gene matches. This chain's CDR3 is CASSYTGVWNEKLFF. CDR3 bases: TGTGCCAGCAGCTACACAGGGGTTTGGAATGAAAAACTGTTTTTT.

This clone has only one observation. V usage is TRBV28 and J usage is TRBJ2-7; possible D gene TRBD2, 6 bases. This CDR3 has 12 residues. Between the trimmed V and J ends, which lost 6 bases and 3 bases, there was a span of 9 bases. Germline V lookup: CDR1 MDHEN, CDR2 SYDVKM. The CDR3 nucleotides are TGTGCCAGCAGCCCTAGCGTCTACGAGCAGTACTTC. Translated, it gives CASSPSVYEQYF.

J is TRBJ1-5 and V is TRBV28, with a tentative D call TRBD1 (6 bases). This CDR3 region has 15 residues. V was clipped by 7 bases and J by 1 base, with 14 bases between them. Germline CDR1 reads MDHEN; CDR2 reads SYDVKM. The CDR3 DNA is TGTGCCAGCACCCATCAGGGGCTGAGCAATCAGCCCCAGCATTTT. Translated: CASTHQGLSNQPQHF.

This chain connects TRBV28 to TRBJ2-6; D not resolved. The CDR3 totals 16 residues. CDR1 MDHEN and CDR2 SYDVKM come from the germline V gene. Trimming removed 5 bases at V and 0 bases at J, with 11 bases between. Here the CDR3 reads CASSPPSVSGANVLTF. The CDR3, as DNA: TGTGCCAGCAGTCCCCCGTCCGTCTCTGGGGCCAACGTCCTGACTTTC.

J is TRBJ1-2 and V is TRBV6-5, with a weak D call TRBD1 (5 bases). In germline, CDR1 is MNHEY, CDR2 SVGAGI. V gave up 7 bases and J gave up 1 base, with 10 bases separating them. This CDR3 contains 13 residues. The CDR3 loop is CASTLGGNYGYTF. CDR3 in DNA: TGTGCCAGCACACTGGGGGGTAACTATGGCTACACCTTC.

Comment on this clone: Other DNA sequences in this sample translate to the same CDR3. The rearrangement links TRBV7-9 to TRBJ2-3, with 15 bases aligning to TRBD2. V was pared by 5 bases and J by 1 base, with 4 bases of the junction left unmatched. Germline V gene lookup returns CDR1 SEHNR and CDR2 FQNEAQ (reference sequence). The CDR3 length is 17 residues. This chain's CDR3 is CASSPGLAGGRTDTQYF. The CDR3 DNA reads as TGTGCCAGCAGCCCGGGACTAGCGGGGGGCCGCACAGATACGCAGTATTTT.

The chain couples TRBV7-3 to TRBJ1-6, with TRBD1 matching over 11 bases. The germline V gene has CDR1 SGHTA and CDR2 FQGTGA. The CDR3 has 12 residues. V was pared by 4 bases and J by 14 bases, with 1 base of the junction left unmatched. CDR3 sequence: CASSWTGGTLHF. In DNA, the CDR3 is TGTGCCAGCAGCTGGACAGGGGGCACCCTCCACTTT.

A single count supports this clone. The chain combines TRBV29-1 with TRBJ1-1; D possibly corresponds to TRBD1 (6 bases). V was trimmed by 6 bases and J by 4 bases, leaving 15 bases between them. The CDR3 length is 13 residues. Germline V gene sequence: CDR1 SQVTM, CDR2 ANQGSEA. This CDR3 reads CSVGKGGGTEAFF. The CDR3 bases are TGCAGCGTGGGGAAGGGAGGGGGCACTGAAGCTTTCTTT. The whole variable domain, filled in from reference TRBV29-1 and TRBJ1-1, reads SAVISQKPSRDICQRGTSLTIQCQVDSQVTMMFWYRQQPGQSLTLIATANQGSEATYESGFVIDKFPISRPNLTFSTLTVSNMSPEDSSIYLCSVGKGGGTEAFFGQGTRLTVV.

V usage is TRBV28 and J usage is TRBJ2-3; TRBD1 agrees at 10 bases. This CDR3 has 16 amino acids. Unmatched junction bases numbered 6, after V lost 4 bases and J lost 2 bases. Germline V lookup: CDR1 MDHEN, CDR2 SYDVKM. The CDR3 bases are TGTGCCAGCAGTTCCCCAGGGACAGGGGACACAGATACGCAGTATTTT. Translated, it gives CASSSPGTGDTDTQYF.

V and J are TRBV9 and TRBJ1-3, with TRBD1 identical over 7 bases. Per the germline V gene, CDR1 is SGDLS and CDR2 is YYNGEE. This CDR3 spans 15 amino acids. V dropped 7 bases and J dropped 0; count of bases not matched to a gene: 7. CDR3 region: CASGRDRTSGNTIYF. CDR3 nucleotides: TGTGCCAGCGGCCGGGACAGAACCTCTGGAAACACCATATATTTT.